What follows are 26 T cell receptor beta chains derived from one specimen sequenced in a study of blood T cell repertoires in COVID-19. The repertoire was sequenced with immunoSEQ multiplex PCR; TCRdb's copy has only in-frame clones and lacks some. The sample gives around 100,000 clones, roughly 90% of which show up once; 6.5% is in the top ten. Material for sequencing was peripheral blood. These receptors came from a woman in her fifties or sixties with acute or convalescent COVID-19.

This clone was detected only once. CDR3 in amino acids: CASSPPGGAGEQYF. The DNA for the CDR3 is TGTGCCAGCAGTCCCCCGGGGGGGGCCGGGGAGCAGTACTTC. The chain employs TRBV7-9 and TRBJ2-7; 8 positions agree with TRBD2. The CDR3 covers 14 residues. In germline, CDR1 is SEHNR, CDR2 FQNEAQ (reference sequence). The trim removed 6 bases at V and 7 bases at J, leaving 11 bases unmatched.

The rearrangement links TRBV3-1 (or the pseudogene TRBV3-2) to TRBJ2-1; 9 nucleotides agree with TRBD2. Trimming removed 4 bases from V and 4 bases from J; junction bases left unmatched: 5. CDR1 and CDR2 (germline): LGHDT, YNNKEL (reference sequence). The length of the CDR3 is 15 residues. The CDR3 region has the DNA TGTGCCAGCAGCCCGGGGAGCGGGAGGTACAATGAGCAGTTCTTC. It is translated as CASSPGSGRYNEQFF.

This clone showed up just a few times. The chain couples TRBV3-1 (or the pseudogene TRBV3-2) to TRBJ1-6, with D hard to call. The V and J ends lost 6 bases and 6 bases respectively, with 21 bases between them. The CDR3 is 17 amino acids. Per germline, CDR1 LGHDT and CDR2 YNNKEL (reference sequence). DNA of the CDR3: TGTGCCAGCAGAGGTGGTAATCCACTCCTAGCTAATTCACCCCTCCACTTT. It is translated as CASRGGNPLLANSPLHF.

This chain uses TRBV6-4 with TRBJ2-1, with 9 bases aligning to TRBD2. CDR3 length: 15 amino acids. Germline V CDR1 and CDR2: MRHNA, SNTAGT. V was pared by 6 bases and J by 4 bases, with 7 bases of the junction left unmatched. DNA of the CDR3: TGTGCCAGCAGCCCCACTAGCGGGCAGTACAATGAGCAGTTCTTC. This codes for CASSPTSGQYNEQFF.

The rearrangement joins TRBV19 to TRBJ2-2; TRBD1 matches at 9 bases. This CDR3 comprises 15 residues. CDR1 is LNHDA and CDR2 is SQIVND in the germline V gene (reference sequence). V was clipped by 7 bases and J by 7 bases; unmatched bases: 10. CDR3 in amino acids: CASNPGTGFHGELFF. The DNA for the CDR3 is TGTGCCAGTAATCCCGGGACAGGGTTTCACGGGGAGCTGTTTTTT.

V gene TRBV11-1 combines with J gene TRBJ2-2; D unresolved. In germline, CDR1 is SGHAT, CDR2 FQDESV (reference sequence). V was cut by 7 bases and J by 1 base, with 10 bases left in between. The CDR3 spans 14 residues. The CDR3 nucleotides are TGTGCCAGCAAGTTTTCGGGGAACACCGGGGAGCTGTTTTTT. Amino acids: CASKFSGNTGELFF. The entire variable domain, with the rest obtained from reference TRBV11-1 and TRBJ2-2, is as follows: EAEVAQSPRYKITEKSQAVAFWCDPISGHATLYWYRQILGQGPELLVQFQDESVVDDSQLPKDRFSAERLKGVDSTLKIQPAELGDSAMYLCASKFSGNTGELFFGEGSRLTVL.

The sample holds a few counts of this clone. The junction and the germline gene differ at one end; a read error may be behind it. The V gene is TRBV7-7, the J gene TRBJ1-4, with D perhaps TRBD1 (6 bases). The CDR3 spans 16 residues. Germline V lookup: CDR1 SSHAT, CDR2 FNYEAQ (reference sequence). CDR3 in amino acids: CASSPTRGFMNEKLFF. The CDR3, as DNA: TGTGCTAGCAGCCCAACCAGGGGATTTATGAATGAAAAACTGTTTTTT.

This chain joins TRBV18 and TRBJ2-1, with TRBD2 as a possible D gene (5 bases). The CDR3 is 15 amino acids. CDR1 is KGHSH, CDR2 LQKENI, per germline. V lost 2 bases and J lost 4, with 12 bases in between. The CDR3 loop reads CASSPNAGGYNEQFF. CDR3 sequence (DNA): TGTGCCAGCTCACCAAACGCGGGCGGGTACAATGAGCAGTTCTTC.

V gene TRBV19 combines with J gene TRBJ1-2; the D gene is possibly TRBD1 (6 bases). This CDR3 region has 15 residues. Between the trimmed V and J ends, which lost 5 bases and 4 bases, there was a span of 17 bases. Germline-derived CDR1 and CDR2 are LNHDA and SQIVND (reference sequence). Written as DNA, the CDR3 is TGTGCCAGTAGTGCTCCACCGCAGGGGATCTATGGCTACACCTTC. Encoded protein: CASSAPPQGIYGYTF.

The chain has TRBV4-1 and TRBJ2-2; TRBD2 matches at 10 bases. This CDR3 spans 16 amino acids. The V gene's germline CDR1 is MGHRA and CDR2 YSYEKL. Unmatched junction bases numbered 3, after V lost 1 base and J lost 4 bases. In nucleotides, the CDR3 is TGCGCCAGCAGCCAAGCACAGCGGGGGGGCACCGGGGAGCTGTTTTTT. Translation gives CASSQAQRGGTGELFF.

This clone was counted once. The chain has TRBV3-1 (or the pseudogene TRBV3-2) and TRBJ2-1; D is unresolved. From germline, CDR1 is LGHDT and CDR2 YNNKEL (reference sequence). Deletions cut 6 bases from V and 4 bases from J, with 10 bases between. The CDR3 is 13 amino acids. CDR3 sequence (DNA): TGTGCCAGCAGAGCCCAAACTTACAATGAGCAGTTCTTC. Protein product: CASRAQTYNEQFF.

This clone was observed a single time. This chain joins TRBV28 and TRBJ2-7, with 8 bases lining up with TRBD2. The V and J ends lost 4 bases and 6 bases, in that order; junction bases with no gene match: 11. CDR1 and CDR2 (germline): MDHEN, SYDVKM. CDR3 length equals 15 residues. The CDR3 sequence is CASSSPGGEGGEQYV. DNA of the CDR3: TGTGCCAGCAGTTCCCCCGGGGGGGAGGGTGGCGAGCAGTACGTC.

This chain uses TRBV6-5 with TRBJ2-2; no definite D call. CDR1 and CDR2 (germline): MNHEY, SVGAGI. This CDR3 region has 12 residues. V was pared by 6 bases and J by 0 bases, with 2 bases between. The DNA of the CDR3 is TGTGCCAGCAGCTCGAACACCGGGGAGCTGTTTTTT. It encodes CASSSNTGELFF.

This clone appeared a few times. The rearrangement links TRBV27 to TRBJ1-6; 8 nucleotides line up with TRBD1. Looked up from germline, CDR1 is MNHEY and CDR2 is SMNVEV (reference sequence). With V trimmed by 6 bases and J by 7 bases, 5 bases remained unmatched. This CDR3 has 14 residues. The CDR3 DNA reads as TGTGCCAGCAGCCTCGGACAGGGAAATTCACCCCTCCACTTT. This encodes CASSLGQGNSPLHF.

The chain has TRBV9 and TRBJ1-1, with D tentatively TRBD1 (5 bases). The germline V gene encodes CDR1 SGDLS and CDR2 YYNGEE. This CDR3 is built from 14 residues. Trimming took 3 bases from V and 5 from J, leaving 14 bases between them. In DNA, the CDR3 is TGTGCCAGCAGCGCGAACCAGGGAGGGACTGAAGCTTTCTTT. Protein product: CASSANQGGTEAFF.

The CDR3: CASSGIRDRVADTQYF. CDR3 coding DNA: TGTGCCAGCAGCGGAATCCGGGACAGGGTCGCAGATACGCAGTATTTT. The rearrangement uses TRBV7-9 and TRBJ2-3, with 9 bases matching TRBD1. The junction had 10 bases not matched to a gene; V was cut back by 5 bases and J by 4 bases. The CDR3 sequence is 16 residues long. Per germline, CDR1 SEHNR and CDR2 FQNEAQ (reference sequence).

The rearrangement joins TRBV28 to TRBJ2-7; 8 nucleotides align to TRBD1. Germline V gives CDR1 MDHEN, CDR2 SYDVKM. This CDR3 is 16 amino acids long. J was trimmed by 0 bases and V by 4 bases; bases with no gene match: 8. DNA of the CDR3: TGTGCCAGCAGTTCCCTCTACAGGGGGATCTCCTACGAGCAGTACTTC. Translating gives CASSSLYRGISYEQYF.

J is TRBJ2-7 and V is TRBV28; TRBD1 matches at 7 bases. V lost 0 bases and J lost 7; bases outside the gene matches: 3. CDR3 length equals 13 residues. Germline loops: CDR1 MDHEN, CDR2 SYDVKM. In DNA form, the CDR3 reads TGTGCCAGCAGTTTATGGACCAGGGGGGAGCAGTACGTC. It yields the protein CASSLWTRGEQYV.

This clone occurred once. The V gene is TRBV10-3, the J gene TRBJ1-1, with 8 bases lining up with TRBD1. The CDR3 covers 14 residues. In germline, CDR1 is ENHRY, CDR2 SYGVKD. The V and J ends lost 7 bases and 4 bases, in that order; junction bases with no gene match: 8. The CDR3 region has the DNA TGTGCCATCAAAGCTCGGACAGGGCGCACTGAAGCTTTCTTT. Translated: CAIKARTGRTEAFF.

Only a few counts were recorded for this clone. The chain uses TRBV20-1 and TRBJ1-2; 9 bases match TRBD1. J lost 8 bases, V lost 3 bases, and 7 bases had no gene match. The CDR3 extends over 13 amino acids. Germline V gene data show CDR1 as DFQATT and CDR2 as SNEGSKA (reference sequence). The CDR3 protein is CSASRTGEGGYTF. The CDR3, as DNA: TGCAGTGCTAGTCGGACAGGGGAAGGGGGCTACACCTTC.

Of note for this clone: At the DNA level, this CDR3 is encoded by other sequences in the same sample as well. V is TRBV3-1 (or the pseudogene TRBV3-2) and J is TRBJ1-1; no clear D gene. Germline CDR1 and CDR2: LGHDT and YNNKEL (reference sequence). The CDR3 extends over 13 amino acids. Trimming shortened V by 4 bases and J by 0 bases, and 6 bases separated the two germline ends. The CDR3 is CASSRGVNTEAFF. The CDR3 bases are TGTGCCAGCAGCCGCGGCGTGAACACTGAAGCTTTCTTT.

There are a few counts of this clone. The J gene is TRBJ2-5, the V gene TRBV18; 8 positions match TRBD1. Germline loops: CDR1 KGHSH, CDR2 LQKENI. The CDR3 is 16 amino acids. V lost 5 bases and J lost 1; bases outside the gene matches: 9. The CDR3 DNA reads TGTGCCAGCTCAGCGATGACAGGGGCTACCCAAGAGACCCAGTACTTC. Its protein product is CASSAMTGATQETQYF.

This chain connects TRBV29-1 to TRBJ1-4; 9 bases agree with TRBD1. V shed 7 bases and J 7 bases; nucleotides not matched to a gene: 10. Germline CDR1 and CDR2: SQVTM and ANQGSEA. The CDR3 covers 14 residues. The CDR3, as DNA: TGCAGCGGGAGCTTGGACAGGGGCCGTGAAAAACTGTTTTTT. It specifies CSGSLDRGREKLFF.

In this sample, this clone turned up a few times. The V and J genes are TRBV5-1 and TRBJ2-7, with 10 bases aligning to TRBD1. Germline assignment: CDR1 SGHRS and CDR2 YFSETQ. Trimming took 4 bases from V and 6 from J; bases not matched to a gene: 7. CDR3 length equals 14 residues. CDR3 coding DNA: TGCGCCAGCAGCCTAAGGACAGGGGGGTCCGAGCAGTACTTC. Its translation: CASSLRTGGSEQYF.

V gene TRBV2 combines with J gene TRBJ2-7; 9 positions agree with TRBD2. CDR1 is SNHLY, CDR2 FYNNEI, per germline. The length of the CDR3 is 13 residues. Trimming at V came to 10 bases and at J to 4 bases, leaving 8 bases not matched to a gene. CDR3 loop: CATVGLAGYEQYF. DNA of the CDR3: TGTGCCACGGTGGGGCTAGCGGGGTACGAGCAGTACTTC.

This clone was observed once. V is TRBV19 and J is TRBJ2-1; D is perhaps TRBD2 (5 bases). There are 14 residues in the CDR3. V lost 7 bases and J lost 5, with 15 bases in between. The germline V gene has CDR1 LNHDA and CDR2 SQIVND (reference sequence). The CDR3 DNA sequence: TGTGCCAGTACAGAAGTGGGAGCCAACAATGAGCAGTTCTTC. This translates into CASTEVGANNEQFF.